The 15 T cell receptor beta chains below were found in one sample sequenced in a study of CD8 T cells in Susac syndrome. Reverse transcription used roughly 0.45 to 1 ug RNA and random hexamers. TCRdb ran MiXCR on the immunoSEQ multiplex PCR reads and lists one entry per CDR3 protein. The sample records 150,000 to 200,000 distinct CDR3 sequences, approximately 96% being singletons. Sequencing was performed on CD4+ T cells from PBMCs. The receptors stem from a human donor with multiple sclerosis.

The chain uses TRBV2 and TRBJ2-5, with 10 nucleotides matching TRBD2. In germline, CDR1 is SNHLY, CDR2 FYNNEI. With 5 bases clipped from V and 2 bases from J, the junction kept 5 bases outside the gene matches. The CDR3 contains 15 residues. In DNA, the CDR3 is TGTGCCAGCAGTTCCGGACTAGCGGTTCAAGAGACCCAGTACTTC. Amino acid sequence: CASSSGLAVQETQYF.

DNA of the CDR3: TGCAGTGCTAGTTTGGGCTCTGGTAATTCACCCCTCCACTTT. Protein: CSASLGSGNSPLHF. The V and J genes are TRBV20-1 and TRBJ1-6, with unresolved D. The CDR3 runs 14 residues. In germline, CDR1 is DFQATT, CDR2 SNEGSKA (reference sequence). Trimming removed 3 bases from V and 6 bases from J, with 12 bases in between.

The rearrangement joins TRBV7-2 to TRBJ2-5, with 9 bases that match TRBD1. The CDR3 is 15 residues long. The V and J ends lost 5 bases and 5 bases, in that order; junction bases with no gene match: 9. Germline V lookup: CDR1 SGHTA, CDR2 FQGNSA. CDR3 sequence: CASSLQGAEVETQYF. The CDR3 coding sequence is TGTGCCAGCAGCCTACAGGGGGCAGAGGTTGAGACCCAGTACTTC.

The V and J genes are TRBV24-1 and TRBJ2-1, with D perhaps given as TRBD1 or TRBD2 (6 bases each). Germline values: CDR1 KGHDR, CDR2 SFDVKD. The V end lost 2 bases, the J end lost 3 bases, and 13 bases lay between the germline ends. The CDR3 is 16 residues long. This CDR3 reads CATSDYRARGYNEQFF. The CDR3 nucleotides read TGTGCCACCAGTGATTACAGGGCGCGGGGCTACAATGAGCAGTTCTTC.

This clonotype was detected only a few times. The chain combines TRBV29-1 with TRBJ1-6; D perhaps matches TRBD1 (6 bases). In germline, CDR1 is SQVTM, CDR2 ANQGSEA. The CDR3 has 14 amino acids. Trimming took 7 bases from V and 7 from J, leaving 17 bases between them. CDR3 sequence: CSAATGRENSPLHF. Written as DNA, the CDR3 is TGCAGCGCAGCCACAGGGAGGGAAAATTCACCCCTCCACTTT.

The chain joins TRBV2 to TRBJ1-2; no definite D call. Germline V gives CDR1 SNHLY, CDR2 FYNNEI. V gave up 3 bases and J gave up 4 bases, with 9 bases separating them. The CDR3 is 13 residues long. CDR3 amino acids: CASSDRGPYGYTF. The CDR3 coding sequence is TGTGCCAGCAGTGACCGGGGTCCCTATGGCTACACCTTC.

The chain combines TRBV30 with TRBJ2-1; D gene uncertain. V was shortened by 1 base and J by 8 bases, with 9 bases between the two germline ends. Germline CDR1 and CDR2: GTSNPN and SVGIG (reference sequence). This CDR3 has 12 amino acids. CDR3 coding DNA: TGTGCCTGGAGTGCAACAGAGGATGAGCAGTTCTTC. Encoded protein: CAWSATEDEQFF.

Here the CDR3 reads CSAPDAGTGEETQYF. DNA of the CDR3: TGCAGTGCGCCTGACGCGGGGACAGGAGAAGAGACCCAGTACTTC. The genes are TRBV20-1 and TRBJ2-5; 8 bases map to TRBD1. Germline V lookup: CDR1 DFQATT, CDR2 SNEGSKA (reference sequence). The V gene end was trimmed by 6 bases and the J gene end by 3 bases; junction bases not matched to a gene: 12. The CDR3 contains 15 residues.

The V and J genes are TRBV20-1 and TRBJ2-1; 7 bases fit TRBD2. The CDR3 totals 16 residues. CDR1 and CDR2 (germline): DFQATT, SNEGSKA (reference sequence). With V trimmed by 1 base and J by 0 bases, 6 bases remained unmatched. CDR3 protein: CSARVASGSSYNEQFF. DNA for the CDR3: TGCAGTGCTAGAGTGGCTAGCGGTTCCTCCTACAATGAGCAGTTCTTC.

This chain joins TRBV6-6 and TRBJ2-1; maybe TRBD2 (7 bases). The germline gives CDR1 MNHNY, CDR2 SVGAGI (reference sequence). The length of the CDR3 is 12 residues. V was pared by 5 bases and J by 12 bases, with 14 bases between. CDR3 region: CASSSPGGLQFF. The DNA of the CDR3 is TGTGCCAGCAGTAGTCCGGGGGGCCTGCAGTTCTTC.

The chain is built from TRBV7-2 and TRBJ2-3, with D possibly being TRBD1 (6 bases). The CDR3 sequence is 16 residues long. Per germline, CDR1 SGHTA and CDR2 FQGNSA. V lost 4 bases and J lost 7, with 21 bases in between. The CDR3 reads CASSSSTGRRINTQYF. CDR3 in DNA: TGTGCCAGCAGCTCCTCGACAGGCCGTCGGATCAATACGCAGTATTTT. Full variable domain (missing parts from reference TRBV7-2 and TRBJ2-3): GAGVSQSPSNKVTEKGKDVELRCDPISGHTALYWYRQSLGQGLEFLIYFQGNSAPDKSGLPSDRFSAERTGGSVSTLTIQRTQQEDSAVYLCASSSSTGRRINTQYFGPGTRLTVL.

The J gene is TRBJ2-1, the V gene TRBV3-1; TRBD1 or TRBD2 may be the D gene (5 bases each). Per the germline V gene, CDR1 is LGHDT and CDR2 is YNNKEL (reference sequence). Deletions cut 4 bases from V and 6 bases from J, with 10 bases between. The CDR3 is 13 amino acids. The chain's CDR3 is CASSPAGSNEQFF. The DNA for the CDR3 is TGTGCCAGCAGCCCCGCAGGGAGCAATGAGCAGTTCTTC.

J is TRBJ2-6 and V is TRBV7-2; D is undetermined. CDR1 and CDR2 from the germline V gene are SGHTA and FQGNSA. The CDR3 sequence is 13 residues long. The V end was cut by 3 bases, the J end by 9 bases, with 9 bases between. CDR3 protein: CASSFAKVNVLTF. The DNA for the CDR3 is TGTGCCAGCAGCTTTGCGAAAGTCAACGTCCTGACTTTC.

This clonotype is a singleton in its sample. This rearrangement joins TRBV30 to TRBJ2-1, with a weak D call TRBD2 (5 bases). Germline assignment: CDR1 GTSNPN and CDR2 SVGIG (reference sequence). The length of the CDR3 is 13 residues. V lost 2 bases and J 6 bases, leaving 11 bases between the germline ends. The CDR3 here is CAWSNGMVNEQFF. As DNA, the CDR3 is TGTGCCTGGAGTAACGGGATGGTCAATGAGCAGTTCTTC.

J is TRBJ1-2 and V is TRBV6-2 or TRBV6-3; 9 bases agree with TRBD1. V was pared by 6 bases and J by 3 bases, with 5 bases of the junction left unmatched. CDR1 is MNHEY and CDR2 is SVGEGT in the germline V gene. This CDR3 is built from 14 residues. The CDR3 region is CASSQRTGDYGYTF. CDR3 DNA: TGTGCCAGCAGCCAACGGACAGGGGACTATGGCTACACCTTC.